Listed below are T cell receptor beta chains from one sample, sequenced in a study of control samples from healthy donors and cancer patients. TCRdb's copy holds only in-frame clones and misses some; the assay was immunoSEQ multiplex PCR. The sample lists about 94,000 clones, more than 85% occurring once. Sequenced material: blood. These receptors came from a woman in her 50s in good health. CDR3s include the opening cysteine and the closing phenylalanine or tryptophan. Each record gives: V gene, J gene, clone size, CDR3 protein. Clone size is not always given. Where it is, it says once, few, many or a class for expanded clones.

v_call: TRBV5-1; j_call: TRBJ1-1; clone_size: once; cdr3_aa: CASSLARNTEAFF
v_call: TRBV7-9; j_call: TRBJ2-1; clone_size: NA; cdr3_aa: CASSSGTRGDEQFF
v_call: TRBV7-7; j_call: TRBJ2-5; clone_size: NA; cdr3_aa: CASSFTGTSGRETQYF
v_call: TRBV4-3; j_call: TRBJ2-6; clone_size: once; cdr3_aa: CASSQVGGTGANVLTF
v_call: TRBV5-6; j_call: TRBJ2-3; clone_size: NA; cdr3_aa: CASSLALQTSTDTQYF
v_call: TRBV19; j_call: TRBJ2-1; clone_size: NA; cdr3_aa: CASSMIASGVYNEQFF
v_call: TRBV2; j_call: TRBJ2-5; clone_size: NA; cdr3_aa: CASRKRDRGLETQYF
v_call: TRBV15; j_call: TRBJ1-4; clone_size: NA; cdr3_aa: CATSRVATTGGRVEKLFF
v_call: TRBV18; j_call: TRBJ1-1; clone_size: NA; cdr3_aa: CASSQTENTEAFF
v_call: TRBV18; j_call: TRBJ2-6; clone_size: few; cdr3_aa: CASSDAGTGGVGWSGANVLTF
v_call: TRBV11-2; j_call: TRBJ2-7; clone_size: once; cdr3_aa: CASRDTLKAGEQYF
v_call: TRBV2; j_call: TRBJ2-5; clone_size: NA; cdr3_aa: CASRQGRETQYF
v_call: TRBV11-3; j_call: TRBJ1-3; clone_size: NA; cdr3_aa: CASSFKGGSGNTIYF
v_call: TRBV5-6; j_call: TRBJ1-3; clone_size: NA; cdr3_aa: CASSLGGFGNTIYF
v_call: TRBV28; j_call: TRBJ2-2; clone_size: NA; cdr3_aa: CASSGLANTGELFF
v_call: TRBV19; j_call: TRBJ1-2; clone_size: NA; cdr3_aa: CASSHPGGNNYGYTF
v_call: TRBV5-1; j_call: TRBJ2-5; clone_size: NA; cdr3_aa: CASRLEETQYF
v_call: TRBV2; j_call: TRBJ1-4; clone_size: NA; cdr3_aa: CASSLQGYANEKLFF
v_call: TRBV7-2; j_call: TRBJ2-6; clone_size: NA; cdr3_aa: CASSLARFSPGANVLTF
v_call: TRBV28; j_call: TRBJ1-2; clone_size: NA; cdr3_aa: CASSFRASFYGYTF
v_call: TRBV3-1/TRBV3-2; j_call: TRBJ2-1; clone_size: NA; cdr3_aa: CASGNLRGEQFF
v_call: TRBV7-8; j_call: TRBJ2-2; clone_size: few; cdr3_aa: CASSLTSVNTGELFF
v_call: TRBV6-5; j_call: TRBJ2-1; clone_size: NA; cdr3_aa: CASSYGVIEEQFF
v_call: TRBV19; j_call: TRBJ1-1; clone_size: once; cdr3_aa: CASSVGGSLTTEAFF
v_call: TRBV7-2; j_call: TRBJ2-7; clone_size: NA; cdr3_aa: CASSPGPIREQYF
v_call: TRBV4-2; j_call: TRBJ2-2; clone_size: NA; cdr3_aa: CASSHGGGRTGELFF
v_call: TRBV28; j_call: TRBJ2-7; clone_size: NA; cdr3_aa: CASPYVPYEQYF
v_call: TRBV5-1; j_call: TRBJ2-5; clone_size: NA; cdr3_aa: CASSPPGETQYF
v_call: TRBV7-2; j_call: TRBJ2-7; clone_size: NA; cdr3_aa: CASSLAGSRAFNEQYF
v_call: TRBV7-2; j_call: TRBJ2-3; clone_size: NA; cdr3_aa: CASSLDGTSGGTDTQYF
v_call: TRBV7-7; j_call: TRBJ2-2; clone_size: once; cdr3_aa: CASSARRTQNTGELFF
v_call: TRBV11-2; j_call: TRBJ2-7; clone_size: NA; cdr3_aa: CASSFRQGANYEQYF
v_call: TRBV7-2; j_call: TRBJ1-4; clone_size: NA; cdr3_aa: CASSLEGTREKLFF
v_call: TRBV7-2; j_call: TRBJ2-7; clone_size: NA; cdr3_aa: CASSPGGLAYEQYF
v_call: TRBV28; j_call: TRBJ2-7; clone_size: NA; cdr3_aa: CASARTVILHEQYF